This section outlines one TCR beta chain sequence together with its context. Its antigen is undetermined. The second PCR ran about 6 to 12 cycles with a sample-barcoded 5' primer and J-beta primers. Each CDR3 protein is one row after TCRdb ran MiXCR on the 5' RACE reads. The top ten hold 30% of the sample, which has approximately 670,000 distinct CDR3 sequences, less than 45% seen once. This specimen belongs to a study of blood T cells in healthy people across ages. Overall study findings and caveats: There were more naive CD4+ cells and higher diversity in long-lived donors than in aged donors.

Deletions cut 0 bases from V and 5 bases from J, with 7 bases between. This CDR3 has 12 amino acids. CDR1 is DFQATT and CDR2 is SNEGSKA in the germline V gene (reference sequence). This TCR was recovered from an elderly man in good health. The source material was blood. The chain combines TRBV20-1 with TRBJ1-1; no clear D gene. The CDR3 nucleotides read TGCAGTGCTAGAGATCCCAGGACTGAAGCTTTCTTT. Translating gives CSARDPRTEAFF.